Below are 8 T cell receptor beta chains sequenced from a single sample in a study of patients and donors after allogeneic stem cell transplantation. TCRdb reprocessed the RT-PCR reads via MiXCR and lists one record per CDR3 protein. The sample has about a million distinct CDR3 sequences, approximately 18% seen once; the top ten hold around 5.5%. The sample comprised blood, either unsorted or a sorted T cell fraction (not recorded which). Source of these receptors: a human donor who was either an allogeneic HSCT recipient or a stem cell or donor lymphocyte infusion donor (not recorded which). It is not recorded whose cells these are; they may come from a transplant donor.

This clonotype was counted a few times. The chain has TRBV5-1 and TRBJ2-7; D might be TRBD1 (5 bases). CDR3 length: 13 residues. Germline V lookup: CDR1 SGHRS, CDR2 YFSETQ. V lost 0 bases to trimming and J lost 5 bases, with 9 bases between them. The DNA for the CDR3 is TGCGCCAGCAGCTTGGGGGGCATGAACGAGCAGTACTTC. This codes for CASSLGGMNEQYF.

The chain links TRBV19 to TRBJ1-1; D ambiguous. V shed 3 bases and J shed 1 base, with 9 bases lying between them. Germline values: CDR1 LNHDA, CDR2 SQIVND (reference sequence). This CDR3 region has 14 residues. This chain's CDR3 is CASSIELRNTEAFF. CDR3 sequence (DNA): TGTGCCAGTAGTATTGAACTTAGGAACACTGAAGCTTTCTTT.

This clonotype was seen repeatedly, ten times or more. The chain carries TRBV3-1 and TRBJ1-2, with D uncertain. The CDR3 loop spans 12 amino acids. Per germline, CDR1 LGHDT and CDR2 YNNKEL (reference sequence). Trimming left V 1 base short and J 5 bases short, with 5 bases between. DNA of the CDR3: TGTGCCAGCAGCCAAGGACCGTATGGCTACACCTTC. This translates into CASSQGPYGYTF.

In its sample, this clonotype was seen a few times. This sequence joins TRBV5-1 and TRBJ2-7, with 9 bases identical to TRBD1. V was clipped by 4 bases and J by 4 bases; unmatched bases: 6. CDR3 length: 14 amino acids. The germline CDR1 and CDR2 sequences are SGHRS and YFSETQ. In DNA, the CDR3 is TGCGCCAGCAGCGTCGGGACAGGGAGGTACGAGCAGTACTTC. Its protein is CASSVGTGRYEQYF. The full variable domain, in which reference TRBV5-1 and TRBJ2-7 provide the parts outside the CDR3, is KAGVTQTPRYLIKTRGQQVTLSCSPISGHRSVSWYQQTPGQGLQFLFEYFSETQRNKGNFPGRFSGRQFSNSRSEMNVSTLELGDSALYLCASSVGTGRYEQYFGPGTRLTVT.

This clonotype showed up just a few times. V gene TRBV6-1 combines with J gene TRBJ1-2, with 7 positions matching TRBD1. The germline V gene encodes CDR1 MNHNS and CDR2 SASEGT. This CDR3 is 16 amino acids long. After removal of 2 bases from V and 8 bases from J, the junction contained 14 bases not matched to a gene. CDR3 in DNA: TGTGCCAGCAGTGAATCGGCGTTGGACAGGACGAACGGCTACACCTTC. The encoded protein is CASSESALDRTNGYTF.

This clonotype turned up a few times. The V and J genes are TRBV6-5 and TRBJ2-2, with D uncertain. CDR1 is MNHEY and CDR2 is SVGAGI in the germline V gene. The CDR3 is made up of 17 amino acids. Trimming stripped 3 bases from V and 5 bases from J, with 19 bases between. The CDR3, as DNA: TGTGCCAGCAGTTATGGTTCGGCACTGTCCGGGACCGGGGAGCTGTTTTTT. Amino acids: CASSYGSALSGTGELFF.

The genes are TRBV25-1 and TRBJ2-2; 9 bases fit TRBD1. Germline values: CDR1 MGHDK, CDR2 SYGVNS. The V segment lost 1 base and the J segment 3 bases; nucleotides outside the gene matches: 15. There are 20 residues in the CDR3. Here the CDR3 DNA reads TGTGCCAGCAGTGAATTGCTACCAACTATACAGGGGGCCCACACCGGGGAGCTGTTTTTT. This gives the protein CASSELLPTIQGAHTGELFF.

This clonotype turned up a few times. The V gene is TRBV12-3 or TRBV12-4, the J gene TRBJ1-5, with D tentatively TRBD1 (5 bases). This CDR3 has 14 residues. V shed 6 bases and J shed 9 bases, with 18 bases lying between them. CDR3 protein: CASRPSGPQGPQHF. The CDR3 DNA follows: TGTGCCAGCAGACCCAGCGGCCCTCAGGGGCCCCAGCATTTT.